This T cell receptor (beta chain) originates from a study of blood T cells in healthy people across ages. Study observations and caveats: No one knew whether donors had CMV, which possibly confounded expanded clonotype changes.

About this clonotype itself: Its antigen is unknown.

The germline gives CDR1 SNHLY, CDR2 FYNNEI. Trimming removed 2 bases from V and 3 bases from J, with 5 bases in between. The CDR3 is made up of 12 amino acids. A sample-barcoded 5' primer and a J-beta primer mix were used in a second PCR of about 7 to 12 cycles. Samples each returned at least 2.5 million CDR3-containing paired-end reads. Using its own MiXCR run on the 5' RACE reads, TCRdb lists one record per CDR3 protein. The sample has around 800,000 distinct CDR3 sequences, 20% to 30% seen once. Another study also made use of these data, one on T cells of mothers and their children. That publication notes: The yield was over 8 million TCR beta CDR3 reads from each mother and around 3.3 million from each child.

The clonotype was recovered from a boy between 10 and 17 years old in good health. V and J are TRBV2 and TRBJ2-7; no firm D call. The specimen was blood. CDR3 residues: CASSESVYEQYF. DNA for the CDR3: TGTGCCAGCAGTGAAAGTGTCTACGAGCAGTACTTC.